A single sample is the source of the 8 T cell receptor beta chains below, sequenced in a study of spatial heterogeneity in lung cancer. One entry per CDR3 protein results from TCRdb running MiXCR on the 5' RACE reads. The profile shows more than 20,000 distinct CDR3 sequences, under 5.5% of them singletons. As to time point: sample taken at primary tumor resection. Whole RNA from tumor, nontumor lung or frozen PBMC was sequenced unsorted. The source material was PBMCs, sampled at surgery. The receptor source for this set is a male donor with early-stage non-small cell lung cancer.

This clonotype turned up a few times. V is TRBV27 and J is TRBJ1-5; D is ambiguous. CDR3 length equals 15 residues. Germline CDR1 reads MNHEY; CDR2 reads SMNVEV (reference sequence). V shed 5 bases and J shed 6 bases, with 17 bases lying between them. DNA of the CDR3: TGTGCCAGCAGTCCGCAGAGGATCTACGGTCAGCCCCAGCATTTT. Protein: CASSPQRIYGQPQHF.

This clonotype was detected ten times or more. The chain couples TRBV29-1 to TRBJ1-1, with D unclear. V lost 4 bases and J lost 3, with 9 bases in between. CDR3 length: 12 residues. Germline CDR1 and CDR2: SQVTM and ANQGSEA. The CDR3: CSVVWSDTEAFF. The CDR3 DNA reads as TGCAGCGTTGTGTGGTCCGACACTGAAGCTTTCTTT.

This clonotype was detected ten times or more. The chain uses TRBV27 and TRBJ2-2; TRBD1 matches 8 bases. CDR1 is MNHEY, CDR2 SMNVEV, per germline (reference sequence). With 0 bases clipped from V and 2 bases from J, the junction kept 2 bases outside the gene matches. The CDR3 loop spans 16 amino acids. Written as DNA, the CDR3 is TGTGCCAGCAGTTTATCGGACAGGGTTAACACCGGGGAGCTGTTTTTT. It specifies CASSLSDRVNTGELFF.

This clonotype is categorized as medium-sized. One end of the junction varies from germline; a read error may be responsible. The chain is built from TRBV6-2 or TRBV6-3 and TRBJ2-1; TRBD2 matches at 12 bases. Germline CDR1 and CDR2: MNHEY and SVGEGT. CDR3 length equals 14 residues. The DNA of the CDR3 is TGTGCCAGCAGCTACTCTAGCGGGAGGGGGGAGCAGTTCTTC. It encodes CASSYSSGRGEQFF.

This clonotype was counted a few times. The chain employs TRBV7-2 and TRBJ2-7, with 10 nucleotides matching TRBD1. The CDR3 runs 15 residues. The germline V gene has CDR1 SGHTA and CDR2 FQGNSA. V gave up 2 bases and J gave up 5 bases; unmatched junction bases: 6. The CDR3 here is CASSLSRTGGNEQYF. The CDR3 nucleotides are TGTGCCAGCAGCTTAAGCCGGACAGGGGGGAACGAGCAGTACTTC.

This clonotype has at least ten counts. J is TRBJ2-7 and V is TRBV7-9; TRBD1 matches 7 bases. Germline CDR1 SEHNR, CDR2 FQNEAQ (reference sequence). CDR3 size: 16 residues. Losses at the gene ends were 4 bases for V and 1 base for J; bases not matched to a gene: 10. CDR3 residues: CASSSFRTGASYEQYF. In DNA, the CDR3 is TGTGCCAGCAGCTCCTTTCGGACAGGAGCGTCCTACGAGCAGTACTTC.

This clonotype was seen many times. The chain couples TRBV5-1 to TRBJ2-3, with 9 bases matching TRBD2. CDR1 and CDR2 (germline): SGHRS, YFSETQ. The V gene end was trimmed by 0 bases and the J gene end by 6 bases; junction bases not matched to a gene: 2. There are 14 residues in the CDR3. DNA for the CDR3: TGCGCCAGCAGCTTGGGTAGCGGGAGCGATACGCAGTATTTT. This encodes CASSLGSGSDTQYF.

This clonotype was counted a few times. This sequence joins TRBV7-2 and TRBJ2-7, with 8 bases identical to TRBD2. Germline-derived CDR1 and CDR2 are SGHTA and FQGNSA. Trimming removed 5 bases from V and 5 bases from J; junction bases left unmatched: 11. The length of the CDR3 is 15 residues. CDR3 residues: CASSPQAGALDEQYF. CDR3 coding DNA: TGTGCCAGCAGCCCCCAAGCGGGAGCCTTGGACGAGCAGTACTTC.